Presented here are 20 T cell receptor beta chains from one specimen sequenced in a study of cytomegalovirus exposure and HLA in healthy donors. The PCR ran on 60 Vbeta and 13 Jbeta primers. Sequencing used immunoSEQ multiplex PCR; TCRdb keeps in-frame clones, though not all of them. The table lists some 98,000 clones, about 83% of them singletons. The material sequenced was PBMCs. All receptors come from a female donor in good health and CMV-seropositive.

The gene calls are TRBV27 and TRBJ2-3; 10 positions agree with TRBD1. Germline V lookup: CDR1 MNHEY, CDR2 SMNVEV (reference sequence). The trim removed 6 bases at V and 6 bases at J, leaving 9 bases unmatched. The CDR3 covers 15 residues. Written as DNA, the CDR3 is TGTGCCAGCAGACCAGACAGGGGGCGTTCGGATACGCAGTATTTT. Protein product: CASRPDRGRSDTQYF.

The chain couples TRBV2 to TRBJ2-1, with 9 bases fitting TRBD2. The CDR3 loop spans 15 amino acids. Germline lookup yields CDR1 SNHLY and CDR2 FYNNEI. The trim removed 3 bases at V and 5 bases at J, leaving 5 bases unmatched. The CDR3 bases are TGTGCCAGCAGTGATGTTAGCGGGAGACACAATGAGCAGTTCTTC. Translating it yields CASSDVSGRHNEQFF.

The V call is TRBV6-5, the J call TRBJ1-2; TRBD1 matches at 7 bases. The CDR3 has 14 residues. The V gene end was trimmed by 7 bases and the J gene end by 7 bases; junction bases not matched to a gene: 12. CDR1 is MNHEY, CDR2 SVGAGI, per germline. The CDR3 loop is CASTRTGLSAGYTF. The CDR3 DNA sequence: TGTGCCAGCACCCGGACAGGCCTTTCTGCTGGCTACACCTTC.

The rearrangement uses TRBV27 and TRBJ2-1; 7 bases agree with TRBD1. The CDR3 consists of 14 residues. Germline V gene sequence: CDR1 MNHEY, CDR2 SMNVEV (reference sequence). V dropped 2 bases and J dropped 9; count of bases not matched to a gene: 7. CDR3 sequence reads: CASSLRVRGSEQFF. DNA of the CDR3: TGTGCCAGCAGTTTACGGGTCAGGGGGAGTGAGCAGTTCTTC.

The V gene is TRBV9, the J gene TRBJ2-1; possibly TRBD2 for D (5 bases). This CDR3 contains 14 residues. Trimming took off 4 bases at V and 6 bases at J, with 14 bases between the two ends. From germline, CDR1 is SGDLS and CDR2 YYNGEE. CDR3 region: CASSTRQDSNEQFF. The CDR3 nucleotides read TGTGCCAGCAGCACCCGGCAGGACTCCAATGAGCAGTTCTTC.

The rearrangement uses TRBV9 and TRBJ2-1; 11 positions agree with TRBD2. Germline loops: CDR1 SGDLS, CDR2 YYNGEE. CDR3 size: 15 residues. The V and J ends lost 4 bases and 6 bases, in that order; junction bases with no gene match: 6. CDR3 DNA sequence: TGTGCCAGCAGCTTTAGCGGGAGGGCCCCCAATGAGCAGTTCTTC. Protein: CASSFSGRAPNEQFF.

The chain is built from TRBV5-1 and TRBJ2-1; D may be TRBD1 (5 bases). The CDR3 runs 13 residues. Germline V gene lookup returns CDR1 SGHRS and CDR2 YFSETQ. The V end lost 4 bases, the J end lost 8 bases, and 13 bases lay between the germline ends. The CDR3 DNA follows: TGCGCCAGCAGCATGGAAACAGGAGATGAGCAGTTCTTC. Amino acids: CASSMETGDEQFF.

This sequence joins TRBV7-6 and TRBJ2-7, with 15 bases identical to TRBD2. After removal of 9 bases from V and 4 bases from J, the junction contained 1 base not matched to a gene. The CDR3 loop spans 13 amino acids. CDR1 and CDR2 (germline): SGHVS, FNYEAQ. CDR3 bases: TGTGCCAGTGGACTAGCGGGAGGGTACGAGCAGTACTTC. Translating gives CASGLAGGYEQYF. Complete variable domain (other parts from reference TRBV7-6 and TRBJ2-7): GAGVSQSPRYKVTKRGQDVALRCDPISGHVSLYWYRQALGQGPEFLTYFNYEAQQDKSGLPNDRFSAERPEGSISTLTIQRTEQRDSAMYRCASGLAGGYEQYFGPGTRLTVT.

This chain links TRBV19 with TRBJ2-3, with 7 positions matching TRBD2. Germline-derived CDR1 and CDR2 are LNHDA and SQIVND (reference sequence). The CDR3 totals 16 residues. The V and J ends lost 1 base and 0 bases, in that order; junction bases with no gene match: 4. In nucleotides, the CDR3 is TGTGCCAGTAGTATAGCCCCGGGGGGAAGCACAGATACGCAGTATTTT. Its protein is CASSIAPGGSTDTQYF.

The chain couples TRBV25-1 to TRBJ2-3; possibly TRBD2 for D (5 bases). CDR1 MGHDK and CDR2 SYGVNS come from the germline V gene. The CDR3 has 12 residues. The germline V and J ends were trimmed by 5 bases and 8 bases, with 11 bases remaining between them. CDR3 protein: CASSILEGTQYF. The CDR3 DNA reads TGTGCCAGCAGTATACTAGAGGGTACGCAGTATTTT. Based on the CDR3 plus reference TRBV25-1 and TRBJ2-3, the full variable domain is EADIYQTPRYLVIGTGKKITLECSQTMGHDKMYWYQQDPGMELHLIHYSYGVNSTEKGDLSSESTVSRIRTEHFPLTLESARPSHTSQYLCASSILEGTQYFGPGTRLTVL.

This clone was counted a single time. The gene calls are TRBV5-6 and TRBJ1-2; 11 nucleotides align to TRBD1. Germline trimming cut 0 bases from V and 8 bases from J; bases unmatched to any gene: 6. From germline, CDR1 is SGHDT and CDR2 YYEEEE. The CDR3 has 15 amino acids. The CDR3 sequence: CASSLVGQGVSGYTF. CDR3 nucleotides: TGTGCCAGCAGCTTGGTGGGACAGGGGGTGAGCGGCTACACCTTC.

The chain uses TRBV2 and TRBJ2-1, with 10 nucleotides matching TRBD2. Trimming at V came to 2 bases and at J to 7 bases, leaving 8 bases not matched to a gene. Germline V gene lookup returns CDR1 SNHLY and CDR2 FYNNEI. The CDR3 extends over 16 amino acids. The DNA for the CDR3 is TGTGCCAGCAGTGAACCCCCCAGCGGGGGGGGGAATGAGCAGTTCTTC. Amino acids: CASSEPPSGGGNEQFF.

V is TRBV2 and J is TRBJ1-1, with D maybe TRBD1 (5 bases). V lost 8 bases and J 0 bases, leaving 10 bases between the germline ends. The CDR3 length is 13 residues. From germline, CDR1 is SNHLY and CDR2 FYNNEI. The DNA for the CDR3 is TGTGCCAGCTTACAGGCAATGAACACTGAAGCTTTCTTT. This translates into CASLQAMNTEAFF. Drawing the rest from reference TRBV2 and TRBJ1-1, the complete variable domain is EPEVTQTPSHQVTQMGQEVILRCVPISNHLYFYWYRQILGQKVEFLVSFYNNEISEKSEIFDDQFSVERPDGSNFTLKIRSTKLEDSAMYFCASLQAMNTEAFFGQGTRLTVV.

The J gene is TRBJ2-5, the V gene TRBV29-1; D unresolved. Between the trimmed V and J ends, which lost 4 bases and 1 base, there was a span of 7 bases. This CDR3 is 12 amino acids long. Germline-derived CDR1 and CDR2 are SQVTM and ANQGSEA. The CDR3 DNA reads TGCAGCGTTGTTACGGTCCAAGAGACCCAGTACTTC. It specifies CSVVTVQETQYF. Supplemented by reference TRBV29-1 and TRBJ2-5, the full variable domain reads SAVISQKPSRDICQRGTSLTIQCQVDSQVTMMFWYRQQPGQSLTLIATANQGSEATYESGFVIDKFPISRPNLTFSTLTVSNMSPEDSSIYLCSVVTVQETQYFGPGTRLLVL.

CDR3 nucleotide sequence: TGTGCCAGCAGTCCGAAGACAGGGGGCTATCAGCCCCAGCATTTT. This gives the protein CASSPKTGGYQPQHF. The genes are TRBV28 and TRBJ1-5; 10 bases fit TRBD1. Germline CDR1 and CDR2: MDHEN and SYDVKM. CDR3 length: 15 amino acids. V was pared by 5 bases and J by 5 bases, with 6 bases of the junction left unmatched.

This clone came up a few times. The chain carries TRBV4-1 and TRBJ1-2; TRBD1 might be the D (5 bases). Germline assignment: CDR1 MGHRA and CDR2 YSYEKL. V was clipped by 0 bases and J by 2 bases, with 19 bases between them. This CDR3 has 18 amino acids. CDR3 protein: CASSQDPERGRPNYGYTF. Written as DNA, the CDR3 is TGCGCCAGCAGCCAAGATCCTGAGCGGGGGAGGCCCAACTATGGCTACACCTTC.

V and J are TRBV7-8 and TRBJ2-7; TRBD2 agrees at 7 bases. J lost 2 bases, V lost 5 bases, and 12 bases had no gene match. Germline CDR1 reads SGHVS; CDR2 reads FQNEAQ. This CDR3 comprises 16 residues. In DNA form, the CDR3 reads TGTGCCAGCAGCCTGACCTGGGAGGGGTCAACCTACGAGCAGTACTTC. Translating it yields CASSLTWEGSTYEQYF.

About this clone itself: At one end, the junction sequence differs from germline, possibly due to a read error. The V call is TRBV7-7, the J call TRBJ2-1; the D gene is possibly TRBD2 (6 bases). Germline CDR1 and CDR2: SSHAT and FNYEAQ (reference sequence). This CDR3 contains 17 residues. CDR3 in DNA: TGTGCTAGCAGCCAGGGAGGTACCTCCGTCTCCTACAATGAGCAGTTCTTC. This translates into CASSQGGTSVSYNEQFF.

As to this clone: This specimen includes other DNA sequences encoding the same CDR3. The chain has TRBV27 and TRBJ2-7, with TRBD1 identical over 12 bases. This CDR3 region has 14 residues. Germline-derived CDR1 and CDR2 are MNHEY and SMNVEV (reference sequence). V was pared by 6 bases and J by 4 bases, with 4 bases of the junction left unmatched. The CDR3 DNA reads as TGTGCCAGCAGCCCGGGACAGGGGGCGTACGAGCAGTACTTC. It encodes CASSPGQGAYEQYF.

The chain carries TRBV19 and TRBJ1-2; perhaps TRBD1 as D (5 bases). The germline gives CDR1 LNHDA, CDR2 SQIVND (reference sequence). Between the trimmed V and J ends, which lost 3 bases and 1 base, there was a span of 12 bases. The CDR3 extends over 15 amino acids. The CDR3 region is CASSMGRTYNYGYTF. Written as DNA, the CDR3 is TGTGCCAGTAGTATGGGGCGAACTTATAACTATGGCTACACCTTC.